This TCR beta chain was sequenced for a study of T cell repertoires in cytomegalovirus infection. About the study: Well-studied HLA-B-restricted CMV epitopes were used in the study alongside recently identified HLA-C-restricted ones. Indications came from public TCR beta signatures; they pointed to CMV infection and to a matching HLA type. Findings of the study overall: Using cumulative public TCR beta family frequency, the authors identified those who carried CMV together with the relevant HLA. Ex vivo, HLA-C-restricted CMV-specific TCR beta clonotypes prevailed over the rest of the response.

TCRdb processed the reads anew with MiXCR; each CDR3 protein has one entry. Counted here are 900,000 to 950,000 distinct CDR3 sequences, roughly 30% occurring once; the ten biggest clones make up about an eighth. The V gene's germline CDR1 is LNHDA and CDR2 SQIVND (reference sequence). V lost 5 bases, J lost 6 bases, and 11 bases lay in between. The CDR3 contains 13 residues. This clonotype has just a few counts. Its target is unknown. V usage is TRBV19 and J usage is TRBJ2-1, with a weak D call TRBD1 (5 bases). This receptor was taken from a human donor in good health (CMV status not recorded). Some clones in this sample may be carry-over from other donors' samples. Sequences were derived from cultured CD8+ T cells from PBMCs, sampled from culture after CMV antigen stimulation. This CDR3 is CASSWQGGNEQFF. The CDR3 DNA reads TGTGCCAGTAGTTGGCAGGGTGGCAATGAGCAGTTCTTC.